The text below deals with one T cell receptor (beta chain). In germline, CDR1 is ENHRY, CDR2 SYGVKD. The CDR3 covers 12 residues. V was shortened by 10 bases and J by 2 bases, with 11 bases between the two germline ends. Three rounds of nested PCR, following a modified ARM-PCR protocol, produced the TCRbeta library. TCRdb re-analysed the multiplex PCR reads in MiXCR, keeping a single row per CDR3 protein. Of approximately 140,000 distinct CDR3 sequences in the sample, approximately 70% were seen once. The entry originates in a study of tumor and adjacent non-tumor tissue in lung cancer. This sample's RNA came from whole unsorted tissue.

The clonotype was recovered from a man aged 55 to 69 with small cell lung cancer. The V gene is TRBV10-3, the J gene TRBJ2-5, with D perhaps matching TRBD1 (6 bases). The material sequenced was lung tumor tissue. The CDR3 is CATKDSQETQYF. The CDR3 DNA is TGTGCCACCAAGGACAGTCAAGAGACCCAGTACTTC.